These 15 T cell receptor beta chains share one sample of origin, sequenced in a study of control samples from healthy donors and cancer patients. Here immunoSEQ multiplex PCR was the method, and the copy in TCRdb shows in-frame clones only, minus some. The profile shows 45,000 to 60,000 clones, 85% to 95% of them singletons. The sequenced material came from blood. All receptors come from a man under 40 in good health.

The chain combines TRBV4-2 with TRBJ2-7; 14 bases align to TRBD2. CDR1 is LGHNA, CDR2 YNFKEQ, per germline. The CDR3 contains 17 residues. V dropped 2 bases and J dropped 7; count of bases not matched to a gene: 10. The CDR3 sequence: CASSQTGTSGRGGEQYF. Written as DNA, the CDR3 is TGTGCCAGCAGCCAAACTGGGACTAGCGGGAGAGGGGGGGAGCAGTACTTC.

This sequence joins TRBV5-1 and TRBJ1-1, with 10 bases lining up with TRBD1. After removal of 5 bases from V and 0 bases from J, the junction contained 1 base not matched to a gene. The CDR3 covers 14 residues. Germline V gene data show CDR1 as SGHRS and CDR2 as YFSETQ. The CDR3 nucleotides read TGCGCCAGCAGGGGACAGGGGATGAACACTGAAGCTTTCTTT. Translating it yields CASRGQGMNTEAFF.

The gene calls are TRBV3-1 (or the pseudogene TRBV3-2) and TRBJ2-1; 9 nucleotides align to TRBD2. CDR3 length: 20 amino acids. CDR1 is LGHDT and CDR2 is YNNKEL in the germline V gene (reference sequence). Trimming cost V 3 bases and J 3 bases; bases outside gene matches: 18. The CDR3 DNA sequence: TGTGCCAGCAGCCATCATGTAGCGGGGGCCTCACTCGCCTACTACAATGAGCAGTTCTTC. Its protein is CASSHHVAGASLAYYNEQFF.

The CDR3 loop reads CASSRSGKLFF. The CDR3 DNA reads as TGTGCCAGCAGCCGTAGCGGAAAACTGTTTTTT. V gene TRBV3-1 (or the pseudogene TRBV3-2) combines with J gene TRBJ1-4; D is unresolved. The CDR3 runs 11 residues. V was shortened by 4 bases and J by 10 bases, with 7 bases between the two germline ends. Per the germline V gene, CDR1 is LGHDT and CDR2 is YNNKEL (reference sequence).

V and J are TRBV2 and TRBJ1-1, with 7 bases aligning to TRBD1. The ends lost 6 bases at V and 5 bases at J; junction bases unmatched: 3. This CDR3 spans 12 amino acids. Germline V gene lookup returns CDR1 SNHLY and CDR2 FYNNEI. The DNA for the CDR3 is TGTGCCAGCAGGACAGGGCGGACTGAAGCTTTCTTT. It is translated as CASRTGRTEAFF.

The V gene is TRBV7-2, the J gene TRBJ2-1, with 9 bases aligning to TRBD2. V was clipped by 5 bases and J by 10 bases; unmatched bases: 9. This CDR3 comprises 14 residues. In germline, CDR1 is SGHTA, CDR2 FQGNSA. The CDR3 protein is CASSITSGPMEQFF. The CDR3, as DNA: TGTGCCAGCAGCATAACTAGCGGGCCTATGGAGCAGTTCTTC.

The chain has TRBV4-3 and TRBJ2-3, with D possibly TRBD1 on 6 matching bases. The CDR3 runs 17 residues. Germline V lookup: CDR1 LGHNA, CDR2 YSLEER. V gave up 0 bases and J gave up 2 bases, with 15 bases separating them. The CDR3 here is CASSQDTKAGVTDTQYF. As DNA, the CDR3 is TGCGCCAGCAGCCAAGATACGAAGGCAGGGGTCACAGATACGCAGTATTTT.

The chain joins TRBV28 to TRBJ2-3; TRBD1 agrees at 10 bases. J gave up 4 bases and V 6 bases, and 7 bases lay outside the gene matches. Germline V lookup: CDR1 MDHEN, CDR2 SYDVKM. The CDR3 runs to 15 residues. The chain's CDR3 is CASRQGQGKADTQYF. CDR3 bases: TGTGCCAGCAGACAGGGACAGGGGAAGGCAGATACGCAGTATTTT.

This sequence joins TRBV7-2 and TRBJ1-2; D possibly corresponds to TRBD1 (5 bases). The CDR3 has 17 residues. Germline CDR1 and CDR2: SGHTA and FQGNSA. V was clipped by 1 base and J by 2 bases, with 17 bases between them. The CDR3 DNA reads as TGTGCCAGCAGCTTAGGGTTTTGGGGGGAGGAGAACTATGGCTACACCTTC. This translates into CASSLGFWGEENYGYTF.

The chain joins TRBV7-2 to TRBJ2-7, with 7 bases matching TRBD2. With V trimmed by 5 bases and J by 2 bases, 6 bases remained unmatched. Germline values: CDR1 SGHTA, CDR2 FQGNSA. The CDR3 is 14 amino acids. CDR3 sequence reads: CASSPRGGPYEQYF. Here the CDR3 DNA reads TGTGCCAGCAGCCCCCGGGGAGGGCCCTACGAGCAGTACTTC.

The chain employs TRBV28 and TRBJ1-6, with 7 bases aligning to TRBD1. Germline V gene sequence: CDR1 MDHEN, CDR2 SYDVKM. J was trimmed by 7 bases and V by 6 bases; bases with no gene match: 9. This CDR3 spans 15 amino acids. The CDR3 loop is CASSLGTAANSPLHF. CDR3 DNA sequence: TGTGCCAGCAGCCTAGGGACAGCCGCGAATTCACCCCTCCACTTT.

The rearrangement uses TRBV11-2 and TRBJ1-1, with 7 positions matching TRBD1. The CDR3 covers 14 residues. The J segment lost 4 bases and the V segment lost 1 base, leaving 3 bases of the junction unmatched. Germline V lookup: CDR1 SGHAT, CDR2 FQNNGV. Here the CDR3 reads CASSLVPGGTEAFF. CDR3 in DNA: TGTGCCAGCAGCTTAGTTCCAGGGGGCACTGAAGCTTTCTTT.

V is TRBV27 and J is TRBJ1-1; 8 bases are a match to TRBD1. This CDR3 comprises 14 residues. With 4 bases clipped from V and 8 bases from J, the junction kept 9 bases outside the gene matches. Germline lookup yields CDR1 MNHEY and CDR2 SMNVEV (reference sequence). The CDR3 DNA reads as TGTGCCAGCAGTTCCGCAGGGGGCCCGAGGGAAGCTTTCTTT. Protein: CASSSAGGPREAFF.

This chain joins TRBV7-9 and TRBJ1-1; D unclear. The V gene's germline CDR1 is SEHNR and CDR2 FQNEAQ (reference sequence). V was trimmed by 1 base and J by 10 bases, leaving 10 bases between them. CDR3 length: 12 residues. The CDR3, as DNA: TGTGCCAGCAGCTTAGAGGCTTATGGAGCTTTCTTT. It encodes CASSLEAYGAFF.

On this clone itself: At one end the junction does not follow the germline gene, possibly because of a read error. The V call is TRBV4-3, the J call TRBJ1-2; TRBD1 agrees at 7 bases. The CDR3 sequence is 13 residues long. Germline CDR1 is LGHNA and CDR2 is YSLEER. CDR3 in DNA: TGCGCCAGCAGCCCCACGGGGGACAGTCCGAGAGCCTTC. It codes for CASSPTGDSPRAF.